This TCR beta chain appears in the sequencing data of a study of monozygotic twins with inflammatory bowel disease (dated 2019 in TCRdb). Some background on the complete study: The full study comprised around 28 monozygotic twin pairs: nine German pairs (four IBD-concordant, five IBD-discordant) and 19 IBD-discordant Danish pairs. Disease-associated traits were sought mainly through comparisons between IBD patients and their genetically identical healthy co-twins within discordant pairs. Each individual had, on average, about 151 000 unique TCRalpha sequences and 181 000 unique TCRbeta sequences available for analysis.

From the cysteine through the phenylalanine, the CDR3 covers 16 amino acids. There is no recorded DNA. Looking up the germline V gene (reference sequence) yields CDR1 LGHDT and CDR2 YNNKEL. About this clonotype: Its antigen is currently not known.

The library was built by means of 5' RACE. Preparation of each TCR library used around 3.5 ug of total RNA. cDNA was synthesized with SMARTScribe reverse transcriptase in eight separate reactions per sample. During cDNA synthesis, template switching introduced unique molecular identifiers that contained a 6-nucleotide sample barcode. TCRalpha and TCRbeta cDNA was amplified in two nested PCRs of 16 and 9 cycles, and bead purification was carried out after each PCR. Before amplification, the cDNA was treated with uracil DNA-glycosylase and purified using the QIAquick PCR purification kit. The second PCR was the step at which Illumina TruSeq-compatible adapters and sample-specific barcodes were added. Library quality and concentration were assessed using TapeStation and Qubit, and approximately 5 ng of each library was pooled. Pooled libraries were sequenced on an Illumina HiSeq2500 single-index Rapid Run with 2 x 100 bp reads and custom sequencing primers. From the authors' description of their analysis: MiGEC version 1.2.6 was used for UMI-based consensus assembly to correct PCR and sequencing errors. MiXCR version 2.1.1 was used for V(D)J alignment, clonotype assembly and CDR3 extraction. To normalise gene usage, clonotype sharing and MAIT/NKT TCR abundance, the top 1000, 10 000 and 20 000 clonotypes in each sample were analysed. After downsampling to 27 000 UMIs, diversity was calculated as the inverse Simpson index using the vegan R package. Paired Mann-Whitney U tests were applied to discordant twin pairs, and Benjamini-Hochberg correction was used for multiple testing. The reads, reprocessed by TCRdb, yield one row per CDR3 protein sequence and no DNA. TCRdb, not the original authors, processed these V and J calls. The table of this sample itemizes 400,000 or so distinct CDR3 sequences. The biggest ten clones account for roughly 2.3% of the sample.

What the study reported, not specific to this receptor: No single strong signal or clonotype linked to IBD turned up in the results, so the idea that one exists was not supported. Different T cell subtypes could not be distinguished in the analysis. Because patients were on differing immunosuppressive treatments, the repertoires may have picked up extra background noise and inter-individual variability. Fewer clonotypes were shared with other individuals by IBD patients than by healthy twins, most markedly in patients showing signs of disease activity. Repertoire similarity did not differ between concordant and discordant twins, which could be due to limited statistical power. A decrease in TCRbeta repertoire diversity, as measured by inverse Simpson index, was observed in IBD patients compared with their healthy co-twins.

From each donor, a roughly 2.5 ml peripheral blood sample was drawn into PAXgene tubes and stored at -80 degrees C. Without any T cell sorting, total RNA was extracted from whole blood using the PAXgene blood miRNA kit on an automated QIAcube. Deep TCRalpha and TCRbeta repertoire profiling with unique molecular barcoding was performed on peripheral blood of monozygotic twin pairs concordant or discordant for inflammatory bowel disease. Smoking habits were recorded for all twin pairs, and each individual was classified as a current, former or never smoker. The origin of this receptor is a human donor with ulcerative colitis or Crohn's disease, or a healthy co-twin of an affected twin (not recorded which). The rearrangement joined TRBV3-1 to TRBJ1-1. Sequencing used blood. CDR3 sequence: CASSQDSDVRGTEAFF.